Following are 13 T cell receptor beta chains from one sample sequenced in a study of T cells in localized non-small cell lung cancer. Only in-frame clones appear in the TCRdb table, and some are missing; sequencing was by immunoSEQ multiplex PCR. The sample holds around 50,000 clones, roughly 90% seen once. This specimen was peripheral blood, taken before any cancer treatment. All receptors derive from a woman aged 40-75 years with stage I lung adenocarcinoma.

The J gene is TRBJ2-7, the V gene TRBV28; D might be TRBD1 or TRBD2, each matching 6 bases. The ends were cut back, 6 bases at V and 6 bases at J, with 18 bases in the middle. CDR1 and CDR2 (germline): MDHEN, SYDVKM. The length of the CDR3 is 14 residues. In DNA form, the CDR3 reads TGTGCCAGCAGAGAGGGGTCCAGGGGAGGCGAGCAGTACTTC. Residues: CASREGSRGGEQYF.

The chain uses TRBV14 and TRBJ1-1; D might be TRBD1 (6 bases). This CDR3 has 15 residues. The germline V gene has CDR1 SGHDN and CDR2 FVKESK. V shed 4 bases and J shed 0 bases, with 12 bases lying between them. The DNA for the CDR3 is TGTGCCAGCAGCCGGAGTACAGGGATGAACACTGAAGCTTTCTTT. It translates to CASSRSTGMNTEAFF.

The chain joins TRBV19 to TRBJ1-1; 8 bases are a match to TRBD1. This CDR3 comprises 11 residues. Per the germline V gene, CDR1 is LNHDA and CDR2 is SQIVND (reference sequence). The J segment lost 8 bases and the V segment lost 9 bases, leaving 5 bases of the junction unmatched. CDR3 DNA sequence: TGTGCCAGCCCGGACAGGGCGGAAGCTTTCTTT. Translation gives CASPDRAEAFF.

The chain combines TRBV4-1 with TRBJ1-1; D ambiguous. This CDR3 has 15 amino acids. V lost 4 bases to trimming and J lost 0 bases, with 12 bases between them. Germline V gene data show CDR1 as MGHRA and CDR2 as YSYEKL. The CDR3 protein is CASSPAEVLNTEAFF. As DNA, the CDR3 is TGCGCCAGCAGCCCAGCGGAGGTTTTGAACACTGAAGCTTTCTTT.

V and J are TRBV7-2 and TRBJ1-4; D is ambiguous. Germline V gives CDR1 SGHTA, CDR2 FQGNSA. The CDR3 extends over 14 amino acids. V lost 5 bases and J lost 4, with 11 bases in between. The CDR3 is CASSKSPGNEKLFF. CDR3 DNA: TGTGCCAGCAGCAAATCTCCGGGTAATGAAAAACTGTTTTTT. The full variable domain, completed using reference TRBV7-2 and TRBJ1-4, is GAGVSQSPSNKVTEKGKDVELRCDPISGHTALYWYRQSLGQGLEFLIYFQGNSAPDKSGLPSDRFSAERTGGSVSTLTIQRTQQEDSAVYLCASSKSPGNEKLFFGSGTQLSVL.

The chain combines TRBV30 with TRBJ1-2; D might be TRBD1 (5 bases). The germline V gene encodes CDR1 GTSNPN and CDR2 SVGIG (reference sequence). Trimming shortened V by 4 bases and J by 5 bases, and 11 bases separated the two germline ends. The CDR3 runs 12 residues. As DNA, the CDR3 is TGTGCCTGGACTGTCGGGGCGTATGGCTACACCTTC. Translating it yields CAWTVGAYGYTF.

The V and J genes are TRBV9 and TRBJ1-1; 7 bases map to TRBD1. The CDR3 contains 15 residues. Trimming at V came to 4 bases and at J to 4 bases, leaving 10 bases not matched to a gene. Germline V gene sequence: CDR1 SGDLS, CDR2 YYNGEE. DNA of the CDR3: TGTGCCAGCAGCCCCGACCCGGCAGGGGGCACTGAAGCTTTCTTT. Translating gives CASSPDPAGGTEAFF.

The V and J genes are TRBV5-1 and TRBJ2-1, with 11 nucleotides matching TRBD2. The length of the CDR3 is 18 residues. Germline CDR1 is SGHRS and CDR2 is YFSETQ. The ends lost 4 bases at V and 10 bases at J; junction bases unmatched: 19. The CDR3 loop is CASSPRDLAGGLGVEQFF. CDR3 in DNA: TGCGCCAGCAGCCCAAGAGACCTAGCGGGGGGCCTGGGGGTAGAGCAGTTCTTC.

The chain recombines TRBV18 with TRBJ2-5; 8 bases align to TRBD1. From germline, CDR1 is KGHSH and CDR2 LQKENI. With 4 bases clipped from V and 1 base from J, the junction kept 14 bases outside the gene matches. This CDR3 has 18 amino acids. The CDR3 reads CASSRQPRTGIVQETQYF. The CDR3 DNA reads as TGTGCCAGCTCACGCCAACCGAGGACAGGGATAGTCCAAGAGACCCAGTACTTC.

The rearrangement links TRBV2 to TRBJ2-2, with D perhaps TRBD1 (5 bases). Per the germline V gene, CDR1 is SNHLY and CDR2 is FYNNEI. Trimming took off 6 bases at V and 2 bases at J, with 13 bases between the two ends. The CDR3 loop spans 15 amino acids. The CDR3 sequence is CASRIRQGNTGELFF. The CDR3 DNA follows: TGTGCCAGCAGAATCCGGCAGGGAAACACCGGGGAGCTGTTTTTT.

The V and J genes are TRBV5-1 and TRBJ2-7; 7 bases are shared with TRBD1. The CDR3 runs 20 residues. J was trimmed by 0 bases and V by 3 bases; bases with no gene match: 21. The germline CDR1 and CDR2 sequences are SGHRS and YFSETQ. CDR3 coding DNA: TGCGCCAGCAGCTCCCATCTGGGACAGATAAACCCAACGATCTCCTACGAGCAGTACTTC. Its protein product is CASSSHLGQINPTISYEQYF.

The chain combines TRBV6-9 with TRBJ2-7; D unresolved. The CDR3 is made up of 16 amino acids. From germline, CDR1 is MNHGY and CDR2 SVAAGI. V was cut by 5 bases and J by 3 bases, with 20 bases left in between. The CDR3 here is CASSEAIGWPIYEQYF. In DNA, the CDR3 is TGTGCCAGCAGTGAAGCGATAGGCTGGCCTATCTACGAGCAGTACTTC.

This clone was detected once. V is TRBV6-5 and J is TRBJ2-1; TRBD2 agrees at 13 bases. The length of the CDR3 is 15 residues. CDR1 MNHEY and CDR2 SVGAGI come from the germline V gene. V trimming: 6 bases; J trimming: 7 bases; junction bases outside the gene matches: 6. DNA for the CDR3: TGTGCCAGCAGCCTAGGACTAGCGGGGGCGAATGAGCAGTTCTTC. The encoded protein is CASSLGLAGANEQFF.